Included here is one T cell receptor beta chain sequence, with context. Its matching antigen is unknown. The data belong to a study of blood T cells in healthy people across ages. Study-wide findings and caveats: Calculation of diversity from one million T cells yielded estimates considered to be underestimates.

The ends were cut back, 5 bases at V and 5 bases at J, with 15 bases in the middle. The germline V gene has CDR1 SEHNR and CDR2 FQNEAQ (reference sequence). The CDR3 is 14 amino acids. A sample-barcoded 5' primer and a J-beta primer mix were used in a second PCR of roughly 6 to 11 cycles. TCRdb fed the 5' RACE reads into MiXCR, producing one record per CDR3 protein. The table includes around 2 million distinct CDR3 sequences, about two fifths detected once. This receptor was identified in a human donor in good health. The sequenced sample was blood. The chain has TRBV7-9 and TRBJ1-2; D remains ambiguous. The CDR3 spells CASSPPRQEYGYTF. In nucleotides, the CDR3 is TGTGCCAGCAGCCCCCCCAGACAAGAATATGGCTACACCTTC. The entire variable domain, with the rest obtained from reference TRBV7-9 and TRBJ1-2, is as follows: DTGVSQNPRHKITKRGQNVTFRCDPISEHNRLYWYRQTLGQGPEFLTYFQNEAQLEKSRLLSDRFSAERPKGSFSTLEIQRTEQGDSAMYLCASSPPRQEYGYTFGSGTRLTVV.